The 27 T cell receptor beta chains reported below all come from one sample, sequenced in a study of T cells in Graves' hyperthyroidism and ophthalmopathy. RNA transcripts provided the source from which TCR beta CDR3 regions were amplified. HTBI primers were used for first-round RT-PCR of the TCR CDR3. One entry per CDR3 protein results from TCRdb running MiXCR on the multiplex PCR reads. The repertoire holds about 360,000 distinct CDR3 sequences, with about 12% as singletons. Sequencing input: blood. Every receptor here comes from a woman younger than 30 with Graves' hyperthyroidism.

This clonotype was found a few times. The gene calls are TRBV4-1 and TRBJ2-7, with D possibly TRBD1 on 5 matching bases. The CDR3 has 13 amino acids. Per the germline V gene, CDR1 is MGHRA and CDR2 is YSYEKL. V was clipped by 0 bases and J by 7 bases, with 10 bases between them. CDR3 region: CASSQDEKGEQYF. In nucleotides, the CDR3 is TGCGCCAGCAGCCAAGATGAGAAGGGGGAGCAGTACTTC.

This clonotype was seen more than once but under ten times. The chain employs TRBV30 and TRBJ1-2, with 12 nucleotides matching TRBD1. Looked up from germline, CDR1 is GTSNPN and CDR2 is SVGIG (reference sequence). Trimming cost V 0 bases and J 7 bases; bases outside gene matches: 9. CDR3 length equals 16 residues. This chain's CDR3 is CAWSVTFPGQGAGYTF. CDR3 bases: TGTGCCTGGAGTGTAACCTTTCCGGGACAGGGGGCTGGCTACACCTTC.

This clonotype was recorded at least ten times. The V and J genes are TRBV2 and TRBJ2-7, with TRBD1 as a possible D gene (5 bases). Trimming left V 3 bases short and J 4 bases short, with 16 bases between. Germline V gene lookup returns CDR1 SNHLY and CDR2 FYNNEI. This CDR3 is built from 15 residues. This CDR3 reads CASSDRSGISYEQYF. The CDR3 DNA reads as TGTGCCAGCAGTGACAGGTCAGGGATCAGTTACGAGCAGTACTTC. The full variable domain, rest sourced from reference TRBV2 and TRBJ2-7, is EPEVTQTPSHQVTQMGQEVILRCVPISNHLYFYWYRQILGQKVEFLVSFYNNEISEKSEIFDDQFSVERPDGSNFTLKIRSTKLEDSAMYFCASSDRSGISYEQYFGPGTRLTVT.

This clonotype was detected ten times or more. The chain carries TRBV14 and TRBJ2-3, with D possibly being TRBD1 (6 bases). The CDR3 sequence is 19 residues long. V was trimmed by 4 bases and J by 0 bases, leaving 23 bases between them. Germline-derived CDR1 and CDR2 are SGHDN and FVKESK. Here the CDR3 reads CASSLHPRQEDSSTDTQYF. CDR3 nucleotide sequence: TGTGCCAGCAGCCTGCATCCTCGACAGGAAGATTCTAGCACAGATACGCAGTATTTT. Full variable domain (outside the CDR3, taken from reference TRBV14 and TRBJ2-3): EAGVTQFPSHSVIEKGQTVTLRCDPISGHDNLYWYRRVMGKEIKFLLHFVKESKQDESGMPNNRFLAERTGGTYSTLKVQPAELEDSGVYFCASSLHPRQEDSSTDTQYFGPGTRLTVL.

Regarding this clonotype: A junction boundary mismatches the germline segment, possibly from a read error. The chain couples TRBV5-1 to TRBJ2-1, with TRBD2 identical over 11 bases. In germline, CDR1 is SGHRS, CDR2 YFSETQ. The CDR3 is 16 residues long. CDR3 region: CASSLVLAGGYSEQFF. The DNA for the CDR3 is TGCGCCAGCAGCTTGGTTCTAGCGGGAGGCTACAGTGAGCAGTTCTTC.

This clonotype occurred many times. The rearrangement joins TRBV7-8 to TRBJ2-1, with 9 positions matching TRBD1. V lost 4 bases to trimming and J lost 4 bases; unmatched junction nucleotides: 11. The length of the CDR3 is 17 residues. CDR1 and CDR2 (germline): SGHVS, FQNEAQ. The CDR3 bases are TGTGCCAGCAGCTACCCGCAGACAGGGGGGCGGTACAATGAGCAGTTCTTC. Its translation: CASSYPQTGGRYNEQFF. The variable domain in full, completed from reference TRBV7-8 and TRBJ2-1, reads GAGVSQSPRYKVAKRGQDVALRCDPISGHVSLFWYQQALGQGPEFLTYFQNEAQLDKSGLPSDRFFAERPEGSVSTLKIQRTQQEDSAVYLCASSYPQTGGRYNEQFFGPGTRLTVL.

The CDR3 sequence is CASSQDGYEQYF. Written as DNA, the CDR3 is TGCGCCAGCAGCCAAGACGGCTACGAGCAGTACTTC. The chain uses TRBV4-3 and TRBJ2-7; D is undetermined. CDR3 length: 12 amino acids. Looked up from germline, CDR1 is LGHNA and CDR2 is YSLEER. Trimming removed 0 bases at V and 3 bases at J, with 3 bases between.

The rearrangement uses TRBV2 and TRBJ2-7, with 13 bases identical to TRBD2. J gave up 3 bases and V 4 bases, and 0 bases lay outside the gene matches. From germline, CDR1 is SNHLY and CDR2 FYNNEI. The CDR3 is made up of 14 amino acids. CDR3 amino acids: CASSGLAGGYEQYF. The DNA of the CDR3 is TGTGCCAGCAGTGGACTAGCGGGAGGCTACGAGCAGTACTTC.

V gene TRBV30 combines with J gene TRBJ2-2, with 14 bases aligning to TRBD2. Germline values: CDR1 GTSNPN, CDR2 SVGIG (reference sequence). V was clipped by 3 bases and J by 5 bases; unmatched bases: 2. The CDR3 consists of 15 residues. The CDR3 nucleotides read TGTGCCTGGAGAAGACTAGCGGGAGGGACCGGGGAGCTGTTTTTT. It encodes CAWRRLAGGTGELFF.

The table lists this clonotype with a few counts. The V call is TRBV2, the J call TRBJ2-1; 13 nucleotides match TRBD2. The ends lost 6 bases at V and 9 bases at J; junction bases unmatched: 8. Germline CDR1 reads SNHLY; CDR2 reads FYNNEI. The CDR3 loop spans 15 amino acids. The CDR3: CASSRLGLAGAEQFF. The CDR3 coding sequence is TGTGCCAGCAGCCGACTAGGACTAGCGGGGGCTGAGCAGTTCTTC.

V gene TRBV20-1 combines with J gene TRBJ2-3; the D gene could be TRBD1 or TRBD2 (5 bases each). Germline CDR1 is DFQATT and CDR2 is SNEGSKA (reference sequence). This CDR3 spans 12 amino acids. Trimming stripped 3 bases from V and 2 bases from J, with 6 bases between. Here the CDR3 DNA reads TGCAGTGCTAGGGGGGTCACAGATACGCAGTATTTT. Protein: CSARGVTDTQYF.

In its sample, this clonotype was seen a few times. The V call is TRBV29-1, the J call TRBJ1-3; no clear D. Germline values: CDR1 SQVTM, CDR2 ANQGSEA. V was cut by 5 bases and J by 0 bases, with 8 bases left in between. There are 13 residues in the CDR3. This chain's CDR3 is CSVRISSGNTIYF. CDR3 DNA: TGCAGCGTTCGCATCAGCTCTGGAAACACCATATATTTT.

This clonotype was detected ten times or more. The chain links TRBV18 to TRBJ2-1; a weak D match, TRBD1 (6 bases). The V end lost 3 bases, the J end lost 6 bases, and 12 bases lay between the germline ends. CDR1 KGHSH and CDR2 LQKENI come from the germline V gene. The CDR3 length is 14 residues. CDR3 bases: TGTGCCAGCTCACCCTACAGGGAAGGCAATGAGCAGTTCTTC. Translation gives CASSPYREGNEQFF.

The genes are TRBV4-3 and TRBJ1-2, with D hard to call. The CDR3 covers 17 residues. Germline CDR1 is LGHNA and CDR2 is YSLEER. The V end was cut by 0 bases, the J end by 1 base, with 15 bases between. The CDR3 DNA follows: TGCGCCAGCAGCCAAGACCCCGATTTGTCTTTTAACTATGGCTACACCTTC. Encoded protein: CASSQDPDLSFNYGYTF.

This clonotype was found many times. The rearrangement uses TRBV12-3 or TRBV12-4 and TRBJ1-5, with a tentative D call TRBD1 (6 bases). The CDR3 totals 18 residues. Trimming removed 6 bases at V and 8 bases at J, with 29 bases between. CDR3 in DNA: TGTGCCAGCAGCGGGGGGGCCTTGATAACCGACCGACCCAAGCCCCAGCATTTT. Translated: CASSGGALITDRPKPQHF.

CDR3: CSATSGGYEQYF. CDR3 sequence (DNA): TGCAGTGCTACTAGCGGGGGGTACGAGCAGTACTTC. This chain connects TRBV20-1 to TRBJ2-7, with 11 bases that match TRBD2. Germline trimming cut 4 bases from V and 4 bases from J; bases unmatched to any gene: 0. Germline V gene sequence: CDR1 DFQATT, CDR2 SNEGSKA (reference sequence). The CDR3 loop spans 12 amino acids.

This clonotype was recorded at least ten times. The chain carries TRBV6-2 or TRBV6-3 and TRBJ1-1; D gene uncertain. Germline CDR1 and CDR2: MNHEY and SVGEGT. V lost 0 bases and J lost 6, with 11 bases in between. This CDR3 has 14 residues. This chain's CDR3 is CASSYSIAGAEAFF. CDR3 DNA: TGTGCCAGCAGTTACTCGATTGCTGGGGCTGAAGCTTTCTTT.

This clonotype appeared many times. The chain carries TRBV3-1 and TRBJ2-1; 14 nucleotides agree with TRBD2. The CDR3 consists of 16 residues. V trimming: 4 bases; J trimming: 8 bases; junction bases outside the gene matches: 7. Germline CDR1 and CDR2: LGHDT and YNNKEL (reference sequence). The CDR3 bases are TGTGCCAGCAGCCCCTGGACTAGCGGGGGGTGGGATGAGCAGTTCTTC. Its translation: CASSPWTSGGWDEQFF.

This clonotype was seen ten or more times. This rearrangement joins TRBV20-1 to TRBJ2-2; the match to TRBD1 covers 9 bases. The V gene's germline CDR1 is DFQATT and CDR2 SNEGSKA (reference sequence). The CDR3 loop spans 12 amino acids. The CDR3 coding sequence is TGCCGGGGACAGGGAAGGCCCGGGGAGCTGTTTTTT. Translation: CRGQGRPGELFF.

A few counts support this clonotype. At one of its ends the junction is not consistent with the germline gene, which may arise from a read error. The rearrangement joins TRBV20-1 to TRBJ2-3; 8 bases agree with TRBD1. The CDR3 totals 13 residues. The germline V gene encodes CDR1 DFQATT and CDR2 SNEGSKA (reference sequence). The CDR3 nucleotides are TGCAGTGCAAGGGGGGACAGGACAGGTACGCAGTATTTT. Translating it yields CSARGDRTGTQYF.

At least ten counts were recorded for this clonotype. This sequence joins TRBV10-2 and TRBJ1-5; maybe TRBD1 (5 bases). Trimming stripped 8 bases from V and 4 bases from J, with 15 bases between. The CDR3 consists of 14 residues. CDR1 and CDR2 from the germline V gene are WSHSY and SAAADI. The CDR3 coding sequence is TGCGCCAGCGGAGACAGCGGAGTGAATCAGCCCCAGCATTTT. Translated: CASGDSGVNQPQHF.

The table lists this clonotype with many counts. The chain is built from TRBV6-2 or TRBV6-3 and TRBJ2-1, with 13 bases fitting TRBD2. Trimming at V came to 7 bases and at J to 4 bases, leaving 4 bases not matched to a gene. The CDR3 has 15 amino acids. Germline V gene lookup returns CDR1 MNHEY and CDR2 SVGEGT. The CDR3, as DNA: TGTGCCAGCAACCGGGGACTAGCGGGGTACAATGAGCAGTTCTTC. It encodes CASNRGLAGYNEQFF.

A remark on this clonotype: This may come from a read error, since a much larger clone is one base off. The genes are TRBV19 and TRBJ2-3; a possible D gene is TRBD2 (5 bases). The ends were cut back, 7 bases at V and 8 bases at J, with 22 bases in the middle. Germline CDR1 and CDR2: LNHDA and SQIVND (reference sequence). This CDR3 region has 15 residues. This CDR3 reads CASTGGRSNRGTQYF. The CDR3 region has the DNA TGTGCCAGTACCGGAGGACGGAGTAACCGCGGTACGCAGTATTTT.

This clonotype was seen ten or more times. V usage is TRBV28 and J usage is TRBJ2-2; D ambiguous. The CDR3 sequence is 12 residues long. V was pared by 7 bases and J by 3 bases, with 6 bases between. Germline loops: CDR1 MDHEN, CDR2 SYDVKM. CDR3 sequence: CASTGDTGELFF. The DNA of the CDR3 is TGTGCCAGCACTGGCGACACCGGGGAGCTGTTTTTT.

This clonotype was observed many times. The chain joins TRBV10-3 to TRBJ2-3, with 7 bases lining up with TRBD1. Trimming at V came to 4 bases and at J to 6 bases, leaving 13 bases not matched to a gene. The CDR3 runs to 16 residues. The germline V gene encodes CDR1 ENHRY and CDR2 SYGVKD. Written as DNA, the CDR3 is TGTGCCATCAGTGTCCTAAGCGAAGGGGGCGACGATACGCAGTATTTT. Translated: CAISVLSEGGDDTQYF.

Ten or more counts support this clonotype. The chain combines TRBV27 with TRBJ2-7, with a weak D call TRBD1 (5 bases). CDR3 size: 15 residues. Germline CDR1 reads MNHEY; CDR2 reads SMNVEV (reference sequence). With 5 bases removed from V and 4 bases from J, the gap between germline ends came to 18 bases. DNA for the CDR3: TGTGCCAGCAGTCCCACCGAAGGGGCGAAATACGAGCAGTACTTC. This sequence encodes CASSPTEGAKYEQYF.

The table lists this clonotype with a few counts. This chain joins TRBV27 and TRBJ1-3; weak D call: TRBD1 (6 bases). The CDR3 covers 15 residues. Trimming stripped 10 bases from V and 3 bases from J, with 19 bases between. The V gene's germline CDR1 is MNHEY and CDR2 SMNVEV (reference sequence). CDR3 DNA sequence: TGTGCCACCCGAGGGTTGGGGGGCCGTGGAAACACCATATATTTT. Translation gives CATRGLGGRGNTIYF.